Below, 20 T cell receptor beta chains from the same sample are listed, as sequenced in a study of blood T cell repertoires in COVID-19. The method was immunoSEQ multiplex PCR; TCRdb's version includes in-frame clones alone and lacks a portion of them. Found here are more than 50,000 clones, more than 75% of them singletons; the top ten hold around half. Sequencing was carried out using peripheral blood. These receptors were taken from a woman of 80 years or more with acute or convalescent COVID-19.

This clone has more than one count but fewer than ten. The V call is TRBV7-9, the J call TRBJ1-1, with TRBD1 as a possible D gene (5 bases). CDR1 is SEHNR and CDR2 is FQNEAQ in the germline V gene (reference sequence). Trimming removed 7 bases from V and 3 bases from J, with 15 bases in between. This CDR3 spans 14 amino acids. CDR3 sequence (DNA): TGTGCCAGCAACCTCTTAGACAGACACACTGAAGCTTTCTTT. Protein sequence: CASNLLDRHTEAFF.

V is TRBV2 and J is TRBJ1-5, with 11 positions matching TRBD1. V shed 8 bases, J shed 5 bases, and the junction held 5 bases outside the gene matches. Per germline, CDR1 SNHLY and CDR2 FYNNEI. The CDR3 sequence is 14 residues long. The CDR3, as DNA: TGTGCCAGCGGTGGGACAGGGGGTTATCAGCCCCAGCATTTT. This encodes CASGGTGGYQPQHF.

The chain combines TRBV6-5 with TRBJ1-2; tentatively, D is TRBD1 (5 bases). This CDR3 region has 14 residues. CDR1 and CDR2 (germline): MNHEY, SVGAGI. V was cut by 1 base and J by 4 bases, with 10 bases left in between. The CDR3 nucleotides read TGTGCCAGCAGTTACTTACAGGACGGCTATGGCTACACCTTC. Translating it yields CASSYLQDGYGYTF.

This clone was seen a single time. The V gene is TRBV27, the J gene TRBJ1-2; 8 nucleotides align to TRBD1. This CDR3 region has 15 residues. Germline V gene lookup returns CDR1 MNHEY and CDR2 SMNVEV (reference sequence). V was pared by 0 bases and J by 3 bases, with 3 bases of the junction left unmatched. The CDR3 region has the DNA TGTGCCAGCAGTTTATCCCCAGGGGGCGACTATGGCTACACCTTC. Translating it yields CASSLSPGGDYGYTF.

CDR3 DNA: TGTGCCTGGTACAGGGGGCGCGGAAAGAATGGCTACACCTTC. It is translated as CAWYRGRGKNGYTF. The chain carries TRBV30 and TRBJ1-2; 9 positions match TRBD1. CDR3 length: 14 residues. Germline CDR1 reads GTSNPN; CDR2 reads SVGIG (reference sequence). With 5 bases clipped from V and 6 bases from J, the junction kept 10 bases outside the gene matches.

This chain's CDR3 is CATPGQGTDTQYF. CDR3 sequence (DNA): TGTGCCACGCCGGGACAGGGCACAGATACGCAGTATTTT. The gene calls are TRBV2 and TRBJ2-3, with 8 bases that match TRBD1. This CDR3 has 13 residues. The V gene end was trimmed by 10 bases and the J gene end by 1 base; junction bases not matched to a gene: 4. The germline CDR1 and CDR2 sequences are SNHLY and FYNNEI.

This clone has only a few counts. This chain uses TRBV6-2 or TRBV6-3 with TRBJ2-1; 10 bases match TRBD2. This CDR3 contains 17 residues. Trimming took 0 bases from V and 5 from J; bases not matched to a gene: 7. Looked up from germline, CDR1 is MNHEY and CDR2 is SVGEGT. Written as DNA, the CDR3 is TGTGCCAGCAGTTACTCCCCGACTAGCGGGTTGCACAATGAGCAGTTCTTC. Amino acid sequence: CASSYSPTSGLHNEQFF.

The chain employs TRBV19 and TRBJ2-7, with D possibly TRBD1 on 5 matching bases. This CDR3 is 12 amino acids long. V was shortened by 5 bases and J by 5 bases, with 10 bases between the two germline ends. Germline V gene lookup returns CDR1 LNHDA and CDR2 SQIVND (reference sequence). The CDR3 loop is CASSYGADEQYF. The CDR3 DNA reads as TGTGCCAGTAGTTATGGGGCCGACGAGCAGTACTTC. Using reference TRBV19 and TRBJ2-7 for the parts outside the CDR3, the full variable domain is DGGITQSPKYLFRKEGQNVTLSCEQNLNHDAMYWYRQDPGQGLRLIYYSQIVNDFQKGDIAEGYSVSREKKESFPLTVTSAQKNPTAFYLCASSYGADEQYFGPGTRLTVT.

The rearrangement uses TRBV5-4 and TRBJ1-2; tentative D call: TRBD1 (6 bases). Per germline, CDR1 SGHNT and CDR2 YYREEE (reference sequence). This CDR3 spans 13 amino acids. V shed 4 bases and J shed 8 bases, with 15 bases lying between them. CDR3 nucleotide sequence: TGTGCCAGCAGCCTAGACGGACAGCGGGGCTACACCTTC. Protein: CASSLDGQRGYTF.

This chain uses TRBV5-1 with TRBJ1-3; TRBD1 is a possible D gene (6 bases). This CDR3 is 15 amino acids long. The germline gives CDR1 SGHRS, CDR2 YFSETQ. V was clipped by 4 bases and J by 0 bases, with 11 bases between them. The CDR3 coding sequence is TGCGCCAGCAGCCCGGACAGCACCTCTGGAAACACCATATATTTT. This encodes CASSPDSTSGNTIYF.

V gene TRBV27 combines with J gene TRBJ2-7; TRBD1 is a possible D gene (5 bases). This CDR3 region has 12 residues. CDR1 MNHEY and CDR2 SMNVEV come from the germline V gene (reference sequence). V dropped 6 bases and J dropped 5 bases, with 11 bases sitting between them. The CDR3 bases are TGTGCCAGCAGAAGGCCAGGGAACGAGCAGTACTTC. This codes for CASRRPGNEQYF.

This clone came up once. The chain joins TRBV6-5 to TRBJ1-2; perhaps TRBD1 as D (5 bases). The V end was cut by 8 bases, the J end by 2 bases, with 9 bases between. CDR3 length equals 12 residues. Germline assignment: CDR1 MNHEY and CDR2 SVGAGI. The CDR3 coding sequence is TGTGCCAGCGCCCGGGGGAACTATGGCTACACCTTC. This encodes CASARGNYGYTF.

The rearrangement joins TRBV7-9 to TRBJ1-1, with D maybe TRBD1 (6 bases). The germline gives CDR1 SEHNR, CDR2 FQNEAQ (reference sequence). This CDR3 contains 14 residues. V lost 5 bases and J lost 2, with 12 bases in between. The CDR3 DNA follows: TGTGCCAGCAGCCCCACAGGGACCAACACTGAAGCTTTCTTT. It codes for CASSPTGTNTEAFF.

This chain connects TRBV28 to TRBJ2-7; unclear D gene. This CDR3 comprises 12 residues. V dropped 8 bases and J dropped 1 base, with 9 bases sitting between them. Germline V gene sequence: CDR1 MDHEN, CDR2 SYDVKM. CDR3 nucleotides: TGTGCCAGCGGCTCCCTTTCCTACGAGCAGTACTTC. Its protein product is CASGSLSYEQYF.

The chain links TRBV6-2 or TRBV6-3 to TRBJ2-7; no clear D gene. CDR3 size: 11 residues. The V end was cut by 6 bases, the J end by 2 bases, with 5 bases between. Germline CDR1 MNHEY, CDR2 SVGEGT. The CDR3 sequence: CASSNTYEQYF. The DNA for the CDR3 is TGTGCCAGCAGCAATACCTACGAGCAGTACTTC.

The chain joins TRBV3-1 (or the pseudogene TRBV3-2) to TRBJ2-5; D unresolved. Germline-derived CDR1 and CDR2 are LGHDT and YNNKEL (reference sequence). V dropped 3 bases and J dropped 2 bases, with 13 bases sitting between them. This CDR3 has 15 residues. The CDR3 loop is CASSQNDWRQETQYF. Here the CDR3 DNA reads TGTGCCAGCAGCCAGAATGACTGGAGACAAGAGACCCAGTACTTC.

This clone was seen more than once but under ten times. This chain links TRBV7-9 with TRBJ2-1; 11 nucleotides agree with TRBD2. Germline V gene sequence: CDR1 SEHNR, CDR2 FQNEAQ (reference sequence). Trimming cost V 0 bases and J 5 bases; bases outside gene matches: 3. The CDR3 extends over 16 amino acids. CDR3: CASSLATSGNDNEQFF. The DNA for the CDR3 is TGTGCCAGCAGCTTAGCGACTAGCGGGAACGACAATGAGCAGTTCTTC. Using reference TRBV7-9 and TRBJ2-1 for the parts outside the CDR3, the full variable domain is DTGVSQNPRHKITKRGQNVTFRCDPISEHNRLYWYRQTLGQGPEFLTYFQNEAQLEKSRLLSDRFSAERPKGSFSTLEIQRTEQGDSAMYLCASSLATSGNDNEQFFGPGTRLTVL.

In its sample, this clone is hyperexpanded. CDR3 bases: TGTGCCAGCAGCCGTAGCGGGCCAAAAGAGACCCAGTACTTC. Translating it yields CASSRSGPKETQYF. This rearrangement joins TRBV7-2 to TRBJ2-5; 7 bases match TRBD2. This CDR3 comprises 14 residues. Germline assignment: CDR1 SGHTA and CDR2 FQGNSA. V gave up 5 bases and J gave up 3 bases; unmatched junction bases: 6.

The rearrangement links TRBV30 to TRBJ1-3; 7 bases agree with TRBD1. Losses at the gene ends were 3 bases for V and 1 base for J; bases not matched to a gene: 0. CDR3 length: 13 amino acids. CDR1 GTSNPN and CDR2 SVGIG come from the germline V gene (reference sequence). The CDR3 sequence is CAWRTGSGNTIYF. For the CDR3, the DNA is TGTGCCTGGAGGACAGGGTCTGGAAACACCATATATTTT.

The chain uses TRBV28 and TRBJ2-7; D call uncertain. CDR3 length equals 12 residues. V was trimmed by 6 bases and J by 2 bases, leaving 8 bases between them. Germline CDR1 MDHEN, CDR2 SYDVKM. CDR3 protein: CASRPGPYEQYF. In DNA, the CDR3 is TGTGCCAGCAGACCAGGCCCCTACGAGCAGTACTTC.